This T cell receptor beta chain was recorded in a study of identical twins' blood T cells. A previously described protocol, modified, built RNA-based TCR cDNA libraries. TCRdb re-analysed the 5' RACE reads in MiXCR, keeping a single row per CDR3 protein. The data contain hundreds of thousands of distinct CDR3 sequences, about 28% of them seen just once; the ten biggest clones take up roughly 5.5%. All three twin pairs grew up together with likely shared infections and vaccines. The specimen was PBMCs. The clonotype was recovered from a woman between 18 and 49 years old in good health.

CDR3 loop: CASSPLAGVVTDTQYF. The CDR3 nucleotides are TGTGCCAGCAGCCCGTTAGCGGGAGTTGTAACAGATACGCAGTATTTT. The genes are TRBV3-1 and TRBJ2-3, with 9 bases matching TRBD2. From germline, CDR1 is LGHDT and CDR2 YNNKEL (reference sequence). The length of the CDR3 is 16 residues. The junction had 8 bases not matched to a gene; V was cut back by 4 bases and J by 3 bases.